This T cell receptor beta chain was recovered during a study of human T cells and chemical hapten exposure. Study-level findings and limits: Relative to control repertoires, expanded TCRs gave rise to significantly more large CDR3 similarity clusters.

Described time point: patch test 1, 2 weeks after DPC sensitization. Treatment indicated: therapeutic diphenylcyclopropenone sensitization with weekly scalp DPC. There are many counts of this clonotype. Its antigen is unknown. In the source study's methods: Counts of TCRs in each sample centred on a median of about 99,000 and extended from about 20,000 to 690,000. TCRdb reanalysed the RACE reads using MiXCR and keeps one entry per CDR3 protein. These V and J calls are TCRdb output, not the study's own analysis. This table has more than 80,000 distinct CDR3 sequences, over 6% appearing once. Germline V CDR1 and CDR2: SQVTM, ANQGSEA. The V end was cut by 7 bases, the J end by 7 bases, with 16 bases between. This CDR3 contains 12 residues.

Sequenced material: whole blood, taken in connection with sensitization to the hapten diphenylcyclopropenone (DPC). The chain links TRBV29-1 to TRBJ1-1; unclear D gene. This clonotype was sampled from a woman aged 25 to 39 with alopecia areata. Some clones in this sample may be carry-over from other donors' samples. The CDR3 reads CSGMGQWGEAFF. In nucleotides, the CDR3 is TGCAGCGGTATGGGCCAGTGGGGTGAAGCTTTCTTT.